This TCR beta chain is drawn from a study of blood T cell repertoires in COVID-19. About the research overall: Sites in the United States, Italy and Spain provided acute and convalescent COVID-19 samples.

The CDR3 extends over 16 amino acids. The germline V and J ends were trimmed by 2 bases and 4 bases, with 15 bases remaining between them. Looked up from germline, CDR1 is MNHEY and CDR2 is SVGEGT. In the original analysis: Amplification of reference gene primers provided the estimated nucleated cell counts. The method was immunoSEQ multiplex PCR; TCRdb's version includes in-frame clones alone and lacks a portion of them. V and J calls and clone size are those listed in that table; D and trimming were worked out from the DNA. The sample lists some 140,000 clones, 79% seen once, with approximately 3.5% in the top ten.

This clonotype was obtained from a man aged 55-75 years with acute or convalescent COVID-19. This chain links TRBV6-2 or TRBV6-3 with TRBJ1-5, with a tentative D call TRBD1 (6 bases). Source material: peripheral blood. The CDR3 DNA is TGTGCCAGCAGTTACGAGGGTGGCAGGGGTAATCAGCCCCAGCATTTT. This codes for CASSYEGGRGNQPQHF.